This TCR beta chain was recorded in a study of blood T cell repertoires in COVID-19. The germline CDR1 and CDR2 sequences are KGHSH and LQKENI. The CDR3 runs to 14 residues. V was trimmed by 3 bases and J by 6 bases, leaving 14 bases between them. Everyone who took part was roughly 18 to 89 years old, and they came from 24 US areas. Assay: immunoSEQ multiplex PCR; the TCRdb copy retains only in-frame clones and omits some. The sample lists 250,000 or so clones; around nine tenths were seen once. The TCR was taken from a woman aged 45-65 years who had recovered from COVID-19. The source material was PBMCs or T cells enriched from blood (not recorded which). This rearrangement joins TRBV18 to TRBJ1-2, with D possibly TRBD1 on 6 matching bases. The CDR3 reads CASSPSPGTHGYTF. CDR3 DNA sequence: TGTGCCAGCTCACCTTCTCCCGGGACACATGGCTACACCTTC.